These 5 T cell receptor beta chains originate from one sample sequenced in a study of blood T cell repertoires in COVID-19. Measured with immunoSEQ multiplex PCR; TCRdb has only the in-frame clones, and not every one. Of tens of thousands of clones listed, roughly 79% are singletons. Sequencing was performed on peripheral blood. The receptors come from a woman aged 60 to 75 with acute or convalescent COVID-19.

The chain employs TRBV11-2 and TRBJ2-6, with 11 bases matching TRBD2. The CDR3 length is 16 residues. The germline V gene has CDR1 SGHAT and CDR2 FQNNGV. V was pared by 9 bases and J by 1 base, with 5 bases of the junction left unmatched. The CDR3 DNA is TGTGCCAGTACACTAGCGGGAGTTTCTGGGGCCAACGTCCTGACTTTC. Translated, it gives CASTLAGVSGANVLTF.

The chain has TRBV7-2 and TRBJ1-2; unclear D gene. Germline-derived CDR1 and CDR2 are SGHTA and FQGNSA. The V end was cut by 7 bases, the J end by 6 bases, with 24 bases between. The CDR3 totals 16 residues. CDR3 loop: CASKPRVGLESDGYTF. The CDR3 nucleotides are TGTGCCAGCAAGCCGCGAGTTGGCCTCGAAAGCGATGGCTACACCTTC.

This clone was seen only once. The V and J genes are TRBV27 and TRBJ2-7, with 9 bases that match TRBD1. This CDR3 has 15 amino acids. Germline V lookup: CDR1 MNHEY, CDR2 SMNVEV (reference sequence). V was clipped by 5 bases and J by 4 bases; unmatched bases: 9. As DNA, the CDR3 is TGTGCCAGCAGTACTCTCGGGACAGGGAAGTACGAGCAGTACTTC. Its protein is CASSTLGTGKYEQYF.

V is TRBV7-2 and J is TRBJ2-3; D not resolved. The ends were cut back, 5 bases at V and 1 base at J, with 13 bases in the middle. The germline CDR1 and CDR2 sequences are SGHTA and FQGNSA. The CDR3 extends over 15 amino acids. CDR3 in DNA: TGTGCCAGCAGCCCTAGTGGATTGGGCACAGATACGCAGTATTTT. Translated, it gives CASSPSGLGTDTQYF.

The genes are TRBV2 and TRBJ1-3, with D perhaps matching TRBD1 (5 bases). This CDR3 region has 14 residues. V lost 3 bases and J 3 bases, leaving 9 bases between the germline ends. From germline, CDR1 is SNHLY and CDR2 FYNNEI. The CDR3 DNA reads TGTGCCAGCAGTGAGGCAGGGTTTGGAAACACCATATATTTT. It specifies CASSEAGFGNTIYF.